The 22 T cell receptor beta chains below were found in one sample sequenced in a study of T cells after yellow fever vaccination. TCRdb re-analysed the 5' RACE reads in MiXCR, keeping a single row per CDR3 protein. Among 150,000 to 200,000 distinct CDR3 sequences, almost 7% were seen once, and the ten largest hold about 2.5%. The source was CD4+ T cells sorted from PBMCs, collected less than 6 days after the first yellow fever vaccination. The receptor set was obtained from a man aged 18-30 years who received the YFV17D yellow fever vaccine.

Notes on this clonotype: A clone one base away is much larger, so this may be a read error. V is TRBV7-9 and J is TRBJ2-7, with a tentative D call TRBD1 (6 bases). This CDR3 comprises 13 residues. The germline V gene has CDR1 SEHNR and CDR2 FQNEAQ (reference sequence). The CDR3 sequence is CASSRTGIYEKYV. The CDR3, as DNA: TGTGCCAGCAGCCGAACAGGGATCTACGAGAAGTACGTC.

This chain joins TRBV10-3 and TRBJ1-5; D is uncertain. The V end lost 11 bases, the J end lost 5 bases, and 16 bases lay between the germline ends. The CDR3 extends over 13 amino acids. Germline V CDR1 and CDR2: ENHRY, SYGVKD. The chain's CDR3 is CASSGRNDQPQHF. The CDR3 DNA is TGTGCCTCATCGGGCCGTAATGATCAGCCCCAGCATTTT.

This clonotype was counted at least ten times. This chain links TRBV7-2 with TRBJ1-1; D unresolved. The CDR3 has 12 residues. V shed 5 bases and J shed 8 bases, with 12 bases lying between them. Germline CDR1 reads SGHTA; CDR2 reads FQGNSA. The CDR3 region is CASSPWTLEAFF. The CDR3, as DNA: TGTGCCAGCAGCCCGTGGACTTTAGAAGCTTTCTTT.

This clonotype showed up just a few times. The junction differs from germline at one of its ends, possibly a read error. The genes are TRBV7-3 and TRBJ2-1; the D gene is possibly TRBD2 (7 bases). The CDR3 runs to 19 residues. In germline, CDR1 is SGHTA, CDR2 FQGTGA. The CDR3 DNA sequence: TGTGCCTGCAGGGTTAGGGCGTTCCTGGGAGGGGGTTCGGGTAATGAGCAGTTCTTC. It codes for CACRVRAFLGGGSGNEQFF.

CDR3 amino acids: CASKPLWGRVEETQYF. The CDR3 DNA reads TGCGCCAGCAAACCTCTCTGGGGCAGGGTAGAAGAGACCCAGTACTTC. V gene TRBV4-1 combines with J gene TRBJ2-5; TRBD1 might be the D (5 bases). Trimming took 7 bases from V and 3 from J, leaving 21 bases between them. Germline CDR1 reads MGHRA; CDR2 reads YSYEKL. The CDR3 is 16 amino acids.

In this sample, this clonotype turned up a few times. The rearrangement uses TRBV7-2 and TRBJ2-7; no definite D call. There are 13 residues in the CDR3. Germline CDR1 is SGHTA and CDR2 is FQGNSA. With 4 bases removed from V and 2 bases from J, the gap between germline ends came to 9 bases. CDR3 nucleotides: TGTGCCAGCAGCTACGGGCCAACCTACGAGCAGTACGTC. Its protein is CASSYGPTYEQYV.

This clonotype was observed at least ten times. The V gene is TRBV4-3, the J gene TRBJ1-6; TRBD1 is a possible D gene (6 bases). The CDR3 loop spans 16 amino acids. Germline V CDR1 and CDR2: LGHNA, YSLEER. V was shortened by 2 bases and J by 8 bases, with 16 bases between the two germline ends. The CDR3, as DNA: TGCGCCAGCAGCCAAATTCAGGGGCCAAGGGATTCACCCCTCCACTTT. Protein product: CASSQIQGPRDSPLHF.

This clonotype was counted many times. V gene TRBV7-3 combines with J gene TRBJ2-1, with D tentatively TRBD1 (5 bases). V was clipped by 2 bases and J by 6 bases, with 5 bases between them. The germline V gene has CDR1 SGHTA and CDR2 FQGTGA. The CDR3 sequence is 12 residues long. This CDR3 is CASSLQGNEQFF. CDR3 DNA sequence: TGTGCCAGCAGCTTACAGGGCAATGAGCAGTTCTTC.

The chain links TRBV3-1 to TRBJ1-2; maybe TRBD1 (5 bases). The CDR3 is 15 residues long. V was clipped by 1 base and J by 5 bases, with 14 bases between them. Germline-derived CDR1 and CDR2 are LGHDT and YNNKEL (reference sequence). CDR3 protein: CASSQGRGVEYGYTF. CDR3 bases: TGTGCCAGCAGCCAAGGCCGGGGGGTGGAGTATGGCTACACCTTC.

This clonotype was seen more than once but under ten times. J is TRBJ2-7 and V is TRBV5-1; 9 bases align to TRBD1. Germline CDR1 is SGHRS and CDR2 is YFSETQ. V trimming: 3 bases; J trimming: 3 bases; junction bases outside the gene matches: 4. The length of the CDR3 is 14 residues. Here the CDR3 DNA reads TGCGCCAGCAGCTCTCTGGACAGGGGCTACGAGCAGTACTTC. It encodes CASSSLDRGYEQYF.

The chain joins TRBV4-2 to TRBJ2-1; D may be TRBD2 (5 bases). The CDR3 totals 15 residues. Looked up from germline, CDR1 is LGHNA and CDR2 is YNFKEQ. V gave up 4 bases and J gave up 5 bases, with 15 bases separating them. The CDR3 reads CASSRRGLDNNEQFF. Written as DNA, the CDR3 is TGTGCCAGCAGCCGTAGAGGGCTGGATAACAATGAGCAGTTCTTC.

This chain joins TRBV5-4 and TRBJ2-5; D is uncertain. The CDR3 is 14 residues long. Germline V gives CDR1 SGHNT, CDR2 YYREEE (reference sequence). Trimming stripped 0 bases from V and 2 bases from J, with 8 bases between. CDR3 amino acids: CASSLDAAQETQYF. The CDR3 DNA is TGTGCCAGCAGCTTGGATGCCGCACAAGAGACCCAGTACTTC.

This clonotype was picked up many times. V gene TRBV5-1 combines with J gene TRBJ2-2, with TRBD2 matching over 9 bases. This CDR3 spans 16 amino acids. From germline, CDR1 is SGHRS and CDR2 YFSETQ. Unmatched junction bases numbered 8, after V lost 4 bases and J lost 4 bases. CDR3 sequence: CASSPRGGVVTGELFF. CDR3 in DNA: TGCGCCAGCAGCCCGCGGGGGGGCGTAGTCACCGGGGAGCTGTTTTTT.

This clonotype was seen repeatedly, ten times or more. V usage is TRBV4-2 and J usage is TRBJ2-3, with D hard to call. The CDR3 runs 13 residues. The V gene's germline CDR1 is LGHNA and CDR2 YNFKEQ. V lost 5 bases and J 1 base, leaving 7 bases between the germline ends. CDR3 sequence reads: CASSYQRTDTQYF. The CDR3 region has the DNA TGTGCCAGCAGCTACCAGCGCACAGATACGCAGTATTTT.

This clonotype was seen at least ten times. The V call is TRBV4-2, the J call TRBJ1-1; 11 nucleotides align to TRBD1. Trimming took 4 bases from V and 0 from J; bases not matched to a gene: 4. CDR1 and CDR2 from the germline V gene are LGHNA and YNFKEQ. This CDR3 contains 16 residues. CDR3 loop: CASSRPGQGVNTEAFF. CDR3 in DNA: TGTGCCAGCAGCCGACCGGGACAGGGGGTGAACACTGAAGCTTTCTTT.

This clonotype was picked up many times. The V call is TRBV5-1, the J call TRBJ2-7, with 8 nucleotides matching TRBD1. Losses at the gene ends were 0 bases for V and 6 bases for J; bases not matched to a gene: 5. Germline V CDR1 and CDR2: SGHRS, YFSETQ. CDR3 length: 14 residues. CDR3 residues: CASSLGQGKIEQYV. The CDR3 DNA sequence: TGCGCCAGCAGCTTGGGACAGGGGAAGATCGAGCAGTACGTC.

The chain joins TRBV19 to TRBJ1-1; D call uncertain. This CDR3 is 12 amino acids long. V dropped 2 bases and J dropped 6 bases, with 7 bases sitting between them. Per germline, CDR1 LNHDA and CDR2 SQIVND (reference sequence). The CDR3: CASSINLAEAFF. The CDR3 bases are TGTGCCAGTAGTATAAATCTGGCTGAAGCTTTCTTT.

The chain has TRBV28 and TRBJ2-3, with 9 nucleotides matching TRBD2. CDR1 and CDR2 (germline): MDHEN, SYDVKM. The CDR3 contains 16 residues. V dropped 5 bases and J dropped 4; count of bases not matched to a gene: 10. CDR3 sequence: CASSPQLAGSSDTQYF. Here the CDR3 DNA reads TGTGCCAGCAGTCCACAGCTAGCGGGGAGTTCAGATACGCAGTATTTT.

This clonotype occurred many times. The J gene is TRBJ2-5, the V gene TRBV12-3 or TRBV12-4; TRBD2 matches 9 bases. After removal of 6 bases from V and 6 bases from J, the junction contained 2 bases not matched to a gene. The CDR3 has 12 residues. The CDR3 nucleotides read TGTGCCAGCAGGAGCGGGGGGAAGACCCAGTACTTC. Translated: CASRSGGKTQYF.

The sample holds many counts of this clonotype. The CDR3 bases are TGTGCCAGCAGCTTTGGGACTAGCGGGGAGACCCAGTACTTC. It translates to CASSFGTSGETQYF. The gene calls are TRBV7-3 and TRBJ2-5; 12 bases line up with TRBD2. V was clipped by 3 bases and J by 5 bases; unmatched bases: 1. CDR1 is SGHTA and CDR2 is FQGTGA in the germline V gene. CDR3 length equals 14 residues.

This clonotype turned up a few times. This chain uses TRBV5-1 with TRBJ2-5; maybe TRBD1 (6 bases). From germline, CDR1 is SGHRS and CDR2 YFSETQ. CDR3 length: 15 residues. Trimming stripped 4 bases from V and 2 bases from J, with 15 bases between. The CDR3 here is CASSSVGTKQETQYF. The CDR3 DNA reads as TGCGCCAGCAGCAGCGTGGGGACAAAGCAAGAGACCCAGTACTTC.

This clonotype was observed at least ten times. CDR3 loop: CASNSGGGADTQYF. CDR3 DNA sequence: TGCGCCAGCAACAGTGGGGGGGGCGCAGATACGCAGTATTTT. V is TRBV4-1 and J is TRBJ2-3, with D possibly being TRBD2 (7 bases). The V gene's germline CDR1 is MGHRA and CDR2 YSYEKL. CDR3 length: 14 residues. V lost 7 bases, J lost 4 bases, and 15 bases lay in between.